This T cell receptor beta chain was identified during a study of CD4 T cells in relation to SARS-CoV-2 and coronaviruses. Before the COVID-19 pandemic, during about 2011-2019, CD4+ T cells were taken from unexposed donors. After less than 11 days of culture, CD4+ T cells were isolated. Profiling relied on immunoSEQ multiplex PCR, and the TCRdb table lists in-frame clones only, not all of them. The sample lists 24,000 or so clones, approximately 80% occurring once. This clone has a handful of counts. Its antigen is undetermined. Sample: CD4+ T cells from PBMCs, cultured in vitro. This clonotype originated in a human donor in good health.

CDR3 sequence (DNA): TGTGCCAGCAGCCCCGCGGGGAACACTGAAGCTTTCTTT. This encodes CASSPAGNTEAFF. J is TRBJ1-1 and V is TRBV7-9, with D unresolved. Germline lookup yields CDR1 SEHNR and CDR2 FQNEAQ (reference sequence). Trimming removed 5 bases from V and 1 base from J, with 8 bases in between. CDR3 size: 13 residues. Together with reference TRBV7-9 and TRBJ1-1, the CDR3 gives the full variable domain: DTGVSQNPRHKITKRGQNVTFRCDPISEHNRLYWYRQTLGQGPEFLTYFQNEAQLEKSRLLSDRFSAERPKGSFSTLEIQRTEQGDSAMYLCASSPAGNTEAFFGQGTRLTVV.